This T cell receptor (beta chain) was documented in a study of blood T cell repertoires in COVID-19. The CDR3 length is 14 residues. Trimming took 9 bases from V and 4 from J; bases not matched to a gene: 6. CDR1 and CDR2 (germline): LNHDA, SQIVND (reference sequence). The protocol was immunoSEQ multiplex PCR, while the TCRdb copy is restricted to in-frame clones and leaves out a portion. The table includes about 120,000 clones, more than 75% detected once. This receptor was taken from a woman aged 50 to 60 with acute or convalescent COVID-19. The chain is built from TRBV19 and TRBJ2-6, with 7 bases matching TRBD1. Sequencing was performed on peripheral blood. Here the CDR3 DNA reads TGTGCCAGCTCCAAGGGGGCCGGGGCCAACGTCCTGACTTTC. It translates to CASSKGAGANVLTF.